This T cell receptor (beta chain) came from a study of shared clonotypes between healthy human individuals. Study-wide context: A donor's plate count was three for CD4 naive and three for CD4 memory; CD8 naive had two and CD8 memory one. Regarding the study as a whole: Non-shared clonotypes were found to have lower generation probabilities than the clonotypes that were shared by all four of the sorted-subset donors. Depth was large, yet rarefaction showed that sorted-subset sequencing was incomplete.

The assay was immunoSEQ multiplex PCR, and TCRdb's table has in-frame clones only and misses some. The data contain around 1 million clones, about 80% of them singletons. This CDR3 contains 15 residues. Trimming left V 0 bases short and J 1 base short, with 10 bases between. Germline CDR1 and CDR2: SGDLS and YYNGEE. Caucasian adults residing in Nashville, Tennessee made up all the donors. With respect to this clone: What it recognizes is unknown.

The J gene is TRBJ2-5, the V gene TRBV9; possibly TRBD2 for D (5 bases). Specimen: memory CD4+ T cells sorted from blood. Subset noted: CD45RA-negative fraction. This sequence originates from a man younger than 35 in good health. The CDR3 protein is CASSVAGVTQETQYF. DNA for the CDR3: TGTGCCAGCAGCGTAGCCGGGGTTACCCAAGAGACCCAGTACTTC.